This T cell receptor beta chain was obtained from a study of tumor-infiltrating lymphocytes in oesophageal squamous cell carcinoma. V was clipped by 5 bases and J by 6 bases; unmatched bases: 13. The CDR3 runs 15 residues. Germline loops: CDR1 SEHNR, CDR2 FQNEAQ (reference sequence). TCRdb re-called the PCR reads with MiXCR, one entry per CDR3 protein. Found here are 10,000 to 15,000 distinct CDR3 sequences, roughly 58% of them singletons; the top ten hold 30% to 35%. The chain couples TRBV7-9 to TRBJ2-7, with TRBD1 identical over 7 bases. The sample consisted of esophageal tumor tissue. The TCR comes from a female donor with esophageal squamous cell carcinoma. The CDR3: CASSQTGDQLREQYF. CDR3 DNA sequence: TGTGCCAGCAGCCAAACAGGGGACCAGCTACGCGAGCAGTACTTC.